The 21 T cell receptor beta chains below come from one sample, sequenced in a study of cytomegalovirus exposure and HLA in healthy donors. The PCR ran on 60 Vbeta and 13 Jbeta primers. The protocol was immunoSEQ multiplex PCR, while the TCRdb copy is restricted to in-frame clones and leaves out a portion. The table shows about 91,000 clones, with about 90% occurring only once. Sequencing was done on a sample of PBMCs. These receptor sequences come from a man between 18 and 29 years old in good health and CMV-seronegative.

This clone occurred once. The chain combines TRBV6-6 with TRBJ2-4, with D perhaps matching TRBD1 (7 bases). V lost 4 bases, J lost 3 bases, and 13 bases lay in between. This CDR3 region has 15 residues. CDR1 and CDR2 (germline): MNHNY, SVGAGI (reference sequence). CDR3 coding DNA: TGTGCCAGCAGTTCTACAGGGGAGGTCAAAAACATTCAGTACTTC. Protein product: CASSSTGEVKNIQYF.

This clone was observed a handful of times. The rearrangement uses TRBV4-1 and TRBJ2-7; a possible D gene is TRBD1 (6 bases). The germline V gene encodes CDR1 MGHRA and CDR2 YSYEKL. The V end lost 1 base, the J end lost 4 bases, and 17 bases lay between the germline ends. This CDR3 is 16 amino acids long. CDR3 in DNA: TGCGCCAGCAGCCAAGGGGGCGACAGGATTACTTACGAGCAGTACTTC. Protein: CASSQGGDRITYEQYF.

This chain uses TRBV7-6 with TRBJ2-2, with 8 bases fitting TRBD2. The V and J ends lost 10 bases and 3 bases, in that order; junction bases with no gene match: 10. CDR1 and CDR2 (germline): SGHVS, FNYEAQ. This CDR3 has 15 amino acids. CDR3 bases: TGTGCCATCCCGGGGGCGGGAGGTTACACCGGGGAGCTGTTTTTT. Residues: CAIPGAGGYTGELFF. The full variable domain, in which reference TRBV7-6 and TRBJ2-2 provide the parts outside the CDR3, is GAGVSQSPRYKVTKRGQDVALRCDPISGHVSLYWYRQALGQGPEFLTYFNYEAQQDKSGLPNDRFSAERPEGSISTLTIQRTEQRDSAMYRCAIPGAGGYTGELFFGEGSRLTVL.

The chain links TRBV28 to TRBJ1-1, with a tentative D call TRBD1 (5 bases). Trimming shortened V by 7 bases and J by 6 bases, and 21 bases separated the two germline ends. The CDR3 runs to 15 residues. Germline CDR1 MDHEN, CDR2 SYDVKM. The CDR3 DNA follows: TGTGCCAGCATCTCGGGGGGAACCACTCGCCCTGAAGCTTTCTTT. Residues: CASISGGTTRPEAFF. The full variable domain, with the rest looked up from reference TRBV28 and TRBJ1-1, is DVKVTQSSRYLVKRTGEKVFLECVQDMDHENMFWYRQDPGLGLRLIYFSYDVKMKEKGDIPEGYSVSREKKERFSLILESASTNQTSMYLCASISGGTTRPEAFFGQGTRLTVV.

V gene TRBV29-1 combines with J gene TRBJ1-1, with 10 bases aligning to TRBD1. Losses at the gene ends were 6 bases for V and 5 bases for J; bases not matched to a gene: 3. Looked up from germline, CDR1 is SQVTM and CDR2 is ANQGSEA. This CDR3 has 12 residues. This chain's CDR3 is CSVDRGRTEAFF. CDR3 nucleotide sequence: TGCAGCGTCGACAGGGGGCGGACTGAAGCTTTCTTT. Combining the CDR3 with reference TRBV29-1 and TRBJ1-1 gives the whole variable domain SAVISQKPSRDICQRGTSLTIQCQVDSQVTMMFWYRQQPGQSLTLIATANQGSEATYESGFVIDKFPISRPNLTFSTLTVSNMSPEDSSIYLCSVDRGRTEAFFGQGTRLTVV.

This clone is a singleton in its sample. The chain links TRBV25-1 to TRBJ2-2, with D possibly TRBD1 on 5 matching bases. The CDR3 covers 14 residues. The V gene's germline CDR1 is MGHDK and CDR2 SYGVNS. The V and J ends lost 4 bases and 3 bases respectively, with 9 bases between them. In nucleotides, the CDR3 is TGTGCCAGCAGTGGCCAAGGGGACACCGGGGAGCTGTTTTTT. Protein: CASSGQGDTGELFF.

V and J are TRBV2 and TRBJ2-7; 7 bases are a match to TRBD2. The CDR3 runs to 14 residues. CDR1 is SNHLY and CDR2 is FYNNEI in the germline V gene. Trimming removed 6 bases from V and 2 bases from J; junction bases left unmatched: 7. The CDR3 DNA reads as TGTGCCAGCAGGGAGAGCGGGGATCCCTACGAGCAGTACTTC. Amino acids: CASRESGDPYEQYF. The variable domain in full, completed from reference TRBV2 and TRBJ2-7, reads EPEVTQTPSHQVTQMGQEVILRCVPISNHLYFYWYRQILGQKVEFLVSFYNNEISEKSEIFDDQFSVERPDGSNFTLKIRSTKLEDSAMYFCASRESGDPYEQYFGPGTRLTVT.

This rearrangement joins TRBV6-1 to TRBJ2-7; maybe TRBD2 (6 bases). Germline V lookup: CDR1 MNHNS, CDR2 SASEGT. V dropped 1 base and J dropped 0 bases, with 10 bases sitting between them. There are 15 residues in the CDR3. The CDR3 loop reads CASSEVLAVSYEQYF. The CDR3 nucleotides are TGTGCCAGCAGTGAAGTATTAGCGGTCTCCTACGAGCAGTACTTC.

This clone was recorded only once. The chain recombines TRBV9 with TRBJ2-5; D may be TRBD2 (7 bases). The ends were cut back, 4 bases at V and 5 bases at J, with 18 bases in the middle. CDR1 SGDLS and CDR2 YYNGEE come from the germline V gene. This CDR3 contains 15 residues. The CDR3 DNA sequence: TGTGCCAGCAGCCCTAGTGGGGGAGGGGGGGAGACCCAGTACTTC. Amino acids: CASSPSGGGGETQYF.

This chain joins TRBV5-1 and TRBJ1-2; TRBD1 aligns across 11 bases. V lost 4 bases and J lost 8; bases outside the gene matches: 16. The CDR3 consists of 17 residues. Germline loops: CDR1 SGHRS, CDR2 YFSETQ. The CDR3 sequence: CASSKTGLAGQGDGYTF. The CDR3 region has the DNA TGCGCCAGCAGCAAGACCGGGCTGGCGGGACAGGGGGACGGCTACACCTTC.

The chain employs TRBV6-4 and TRBJ1-1, with 11 nucleotides matching TRBD1. CDR3 length equals 14 residues. In germline, CDR1 is MRHNA, CDR2 SNTAGT. The V gene end was trimmed by 5 bases and the J gene end by 4 bases; junction bases not matched to a gene: 3. The CDR3 bases are TGTGCCAGCAGTCCGGGGACAGGGGGCACTGAAGCTTTCTTT. It encodes CASSPGTGGTEAFF.

V usage is TRBV7-9 and J usage is TRBJ1-5, with 7 bases identical to TRBD1. The junction had 10 bases not matched to a gene; V was cut back by 5 bases and J by 3 bases. Germline V gives CDR1 SEHNR, CDR2 FQNEAQ (reference sequence). This CDR3 is 16 amino acids long. The CDR3 is CASSADRVGHNQPQHF. CDR3 nucleotides: TGTGCCAGCAGCGCAGACAGGGTTGGGCACAATCAGCCCCAGCATTTT.

For the CDR3, the DNA is TGCAGCGTTGGGACAACGAACCCAAACTATGGCTACACCTTC. Amino acids: CSVGTTNPNYGYTF. The chain has TRBV29-1 and TRBJ1-2; a possible D gene is TRBD1 (5 bases). The CDR3 length is 14 residues. Trimming removed 4 bases from V and 2 bases from J, with 14 bases in between. Germline values: CDR1 SQVTM, CDR2 ANQGSEA.

This clone has only one observation. The V gene is TRBV18, the J gene TRBJ2-1, with no clear D. Deletions cut 3 bases from V and 6 bases from J, with 12 bases between. The CDR3 has 14 amino acids. Germline assignment: CDR1 KGHSH and CDR2 LQKENI. The CDR3, as DNA: TGTGCCAGCTCACCCCTTGATGGTAGCAATGAGCAGTTCTTC. Translating it yields CASSPLDGSNEQFF. The whole variable domain, remainder taken from reference TRBV18 and TRBJ2-1, is NAGVMQNPRHLVRRRGQEARLRCSPMKGHSHVYWYRQLPEEGLKFMVYLQKENIIDESGMPKERFSAEFPKEGPSILRIQQVVRGDSAAYFCASSPLDGSNEQFFGPGTRLTVL.

The J gene is TRBJ1-5, the V gene TRBV2; a possible D gene is TRBD1 (6 bases). The V end was cut by 6 bases, the J end by 4 bases, with 10 bases between. Germline CDR1 reads SNHLY; CDR2 reads FYNNEI. The CDR3 loop spans 13 amino acids. CDR3: CASRTGPNQPQHF. The CDR3 nucleotides are TGTGCCAGCAGGACAGGCCCGAATCAGCCCCAGCATTTT.

The rearrangement links TRBV2 to TRBJ2-7; D is possibly TRBD2 (6 bases). Germline V CDR1 and CDR2: SNHLY, FYNNEI. V gave up 8 bases and J gave up 3 bases, with 17 bases separating them. This CDR3 contains 14 residues. CDR3 in amino acids: CASGQVAVFYEQYF. CDR3 bases: TGTGCCAGCGGGCAAGTAGCGGTCTTCTACGAGCAGTACTTC.

The chain couples TRBV4-1 to TRBJ1-4, with 9 positions matching TRBD1. The ends lost 4 bases at V and 10 bases at J; junction bases unmatched: 16. CDR3 length equals 17 residues. Looked up from germline, CDR1 is MGHRA and CDR2 is YSYEKL. The CDR3 is CASSPNLRDRVMAKLFF. In DNA, the CDR3 is TGCGCCAGCAGCCCTAATCTCCGGGACAGGGTGATGGCAAAACTGTTTTTT.

This clone was detected a few times. This sequence joins TRBV19 and TRBJ1-1; no definite D call. Germline-derived CDR1 and CDR2 are LNHDA and SQIVND (reference sequence). Trimming removed 3 bases from V and 5 bases from J, with 10 bases in between. This CDR3 comprises 13 residues. The CDR3 DNA is TGTGCCAGTAGTATCGTGGGAGGTACTGAAGCTTTCTTT. It codes for CASSIVGGTEAFF.

V and J are TRBV27 and TRBJ2-7; TRBD1 matches 7 bases. CDR3 size: 14 residues. CDR1 and CDR2 from the germline V gene are MNHEY and SMNVEV (reference sequence). J gave up 6 bases and V 5 bases, and 10 bases lay outside the gene matches. The CDR3 nucleotides are TGTGCCAGCAGTCGCCGAGGGGGCTCTGTCGAGCAGTACTTC. This translates into CASSRRGGSVEQYF.

The rearrangement links TRBV18 to TRBJ2-7; the match to TRBD1 covers 8 bases. Losses at the gene ends were 3 bases for V and 0 bases for J; bases not matched to a gene: 4. This CDR3 is built from 15 residues. The V gene's germline CDR1 is KGHSH and CDR2 LQKENI. The CDR3 protein is CASSPRTGSSYEQYF. The DNA of the CDR3 is TGTGCCAGCTCACCCCGGACAGGGAGCTCCTACGAGCAGTACTTC.

The chain couples TRBV28 to TRBJ2-7; weak D call: TRBD2 (6 bases). The CDR3 runs 14 residues. V was pared by 2 bases and J by 3 bases, with 11 bases between. The germline gives CDR1 MDHEN, CDR2 SYDVKM. The CDR3 coding sequence is TGTGCCAGCAGTTTAAGGGGAGGAGGCTACGAGCAGTACTTC. Translation gives CASSLRGGGYEQYF.